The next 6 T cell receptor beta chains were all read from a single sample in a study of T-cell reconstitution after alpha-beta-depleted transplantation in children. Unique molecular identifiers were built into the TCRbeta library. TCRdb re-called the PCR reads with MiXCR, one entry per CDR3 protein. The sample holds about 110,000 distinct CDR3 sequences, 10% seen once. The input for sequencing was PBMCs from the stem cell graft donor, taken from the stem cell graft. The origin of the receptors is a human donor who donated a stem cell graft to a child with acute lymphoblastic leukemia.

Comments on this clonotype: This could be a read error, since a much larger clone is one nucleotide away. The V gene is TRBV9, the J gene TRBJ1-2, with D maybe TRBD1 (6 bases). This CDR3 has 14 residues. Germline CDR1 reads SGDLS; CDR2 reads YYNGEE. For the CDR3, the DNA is TGTTCCAGCAGCGTCCGGACAGAGAGGGGTGGCTACACCTTC. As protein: CSSSVRTERGGYTF.

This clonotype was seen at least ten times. This chain's CDR3 is CASSYGDRGGGEQFF. The CDR3 DNA sequence: TGTGCCAGCAGTTACGGAGACAGGGGAGGGGGTGAGCAGTTCTTC. The chain is built from TRBV6-5 and TRBJ2-1, with D perhaps matching TRBD1 (8 bases). Trimming cost V 2 bases and J 9 bases, with 17 bases left between them. The CDR3 totals 15 residues. Germline lookup yields CDR1 MNHEY and CDR2 SVGAGI.

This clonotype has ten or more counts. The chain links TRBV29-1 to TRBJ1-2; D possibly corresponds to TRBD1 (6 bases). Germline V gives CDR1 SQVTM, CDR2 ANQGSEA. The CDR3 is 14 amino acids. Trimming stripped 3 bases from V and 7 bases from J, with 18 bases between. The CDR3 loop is CSVDPRGGDIGYTF. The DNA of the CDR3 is TGCAGCGTTGACCCTCGGGGGGGCGATATTGGCTACACCTTC.

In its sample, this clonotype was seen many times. CDR3 region: CASSLHGLAGGSYEQYF. DNA of the CDR3: TGTGCCAGCAGTTTACATGGGCTAGCGGGAGGTTCCTACGAGCAGTACTTC. The chain links TRBV28 to TRBJ2-7, with 11 bases identical to TRBD2. CDR3 length: 17 amino acids. Germline V lookup: CDR1 MDHEN, CDR2 SYDVKM. V lost 2 bases to trimming and J lost 1 base; unmatched junction nucleotides: 7.

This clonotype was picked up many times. Here the CDR3 reads CASSLRQSGANVLTF. Here the CDR3 DNA reads TGTGCCAGCAGTTTGAGACAGTCTGGGGCCAACGTCCTGACTTTC. This rearrangement joins TRBV12-3 or TRBV12-4 to TRBJ2-6; D may be TRBD1 (5 bases). The CDR3 spans 15 residues. The V end lost 3 bases, the J end lost 1 base, and 7 bases lay between the germline ends.

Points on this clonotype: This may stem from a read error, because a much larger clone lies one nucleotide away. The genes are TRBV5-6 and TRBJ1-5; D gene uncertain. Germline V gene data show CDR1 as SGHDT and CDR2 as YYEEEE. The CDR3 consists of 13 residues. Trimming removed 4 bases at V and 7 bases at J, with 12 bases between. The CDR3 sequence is CASSPGLGQPQHF. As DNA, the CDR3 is TGTGCCAGCAGCCCCGGATTAGGGCAGCCCCAGCATTTT.